The present T cell receptor (beta chain) was sequenced within a study of vaccination and CD4 T cells after COVID-19. Whole-study context: The post-vaccine samples came a median around 75 days after dose two (range 14 to 241). Whole-study findings and limits: The researchers studied relatively few convalescent patients and omitted early post-infection timepoints.

This clonotype is categorized as medium-sized. Its target is unknown. Germline CDR1 and CDR2: MNHEY and SVGEGT. This CDR3 spans 15 amino acids. V shed 7 bases, J shed 6 bases, and the junction held 11 bases outside the gene matches. As to treatment: 10-day PBMC culture with coronavirus spike peptide pools or control peptides (ViraFEST assay). Each well held 2 million to 2.5 million PBMCs in IL-2 (around 10 IU/ml) medium with around 9.4 ug/ml peptide pools. The assay that was used to sequence DNA from cultured CD4+ T cells was the Oncomine TCR Beta short-read assay. Genomic DNA was taken out of cultured CD4+ T cells by extraction. One entry per CDR3 protein results from TCRdb running MiXCR on the PCR reads. The data hold roughly 16,000 distinct CDR3 sequences, with approximately 27% observed a single time.

The chain recombines TRBV6-2 or TRBV6-3 with TRBJ2-7, with 11 positions matching TRBD2. The sequence came from a human donor with COVID-19. The sequenced sample was cultured CD4+ T cells from blood. The CDR3 sequence is CASTIRLAGNGEQYF. Written as DNA, the CDR3 is TGTGCCAGCACTATCCGACTAGCGGGGAATGGCGAGCAGTACTTC.